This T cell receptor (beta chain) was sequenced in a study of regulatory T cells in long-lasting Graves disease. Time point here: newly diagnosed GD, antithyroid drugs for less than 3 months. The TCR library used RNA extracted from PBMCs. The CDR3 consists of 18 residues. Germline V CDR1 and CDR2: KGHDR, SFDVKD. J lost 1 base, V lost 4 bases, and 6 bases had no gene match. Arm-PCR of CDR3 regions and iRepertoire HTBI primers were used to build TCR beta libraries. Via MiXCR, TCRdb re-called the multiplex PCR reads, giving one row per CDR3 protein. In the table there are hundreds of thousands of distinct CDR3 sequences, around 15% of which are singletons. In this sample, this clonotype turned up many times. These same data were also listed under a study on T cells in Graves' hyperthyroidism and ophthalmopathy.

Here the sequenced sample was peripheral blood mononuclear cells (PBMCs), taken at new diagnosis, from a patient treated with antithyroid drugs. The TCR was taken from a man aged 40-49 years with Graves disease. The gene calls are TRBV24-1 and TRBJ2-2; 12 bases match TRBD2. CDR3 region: CATSEELAGGRNTGELFF. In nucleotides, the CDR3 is TGTGCCACCAGTGAAGAGCTAGCGGGGGGGCGGAACACCGGGGAGCTGTTTTTT.